This T cell receptor beta chain comes out of a study of blood T cell repertoires in COVID-19. Turning to the study itself: Researchers got acute and convalescent COVID-19 samples from the United States, Italy and Spain. PBMCs, B-cell-depleted T cells, or T cells were the source of the cDNA or gDNA that made up the material.

Authors' analysis steps: Estimation of nucleated cell counts relied on the amplification of reference gene primers. Data came from immunoSEQ multiplex PCR; TCRdb stores just in-frame clones and leaves some out. V, J and clone size derive from that table, while D and trimming were established from the DNA sequence. This table holds 200,000 to 250,000 clones, 82% found once. This clone was recorded many times. In Cohort 3, a recovered donor had either two negative PCRs, clearance, or symptom resolution. Germline assignment: CDR1 SGHKS and CDR2 YYEKEE (reference sequence). This CDR3 is built from 16 residues. V lost 6 bases to trimming and J lost 1 base, with 17 bases between them.

The sequence derives from a woman aged 60 to 75 who had recovered from COVID-19. The sequenced sample was PBMCs or T cells enriched from blood (not recorded which). The rearrangement uses TRBV5-5 and TRBJ1-3; a weak D match, TRBD1 (5 bases). The CDR3 DNA sequence: TGTGCCAGCAACCCGAACGGGGGAAAGTCTGGAAACACCATATATTTT. It translates to CASNPNGGKSGNTIYF.